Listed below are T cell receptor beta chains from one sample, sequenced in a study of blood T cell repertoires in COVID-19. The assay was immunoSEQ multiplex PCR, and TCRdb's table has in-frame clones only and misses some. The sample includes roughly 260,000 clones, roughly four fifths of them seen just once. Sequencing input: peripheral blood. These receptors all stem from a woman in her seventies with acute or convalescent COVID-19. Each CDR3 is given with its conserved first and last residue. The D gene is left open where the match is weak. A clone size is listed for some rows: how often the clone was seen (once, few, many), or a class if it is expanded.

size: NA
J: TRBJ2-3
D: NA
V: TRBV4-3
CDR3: CASSQDLLDTQYF
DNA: TGCGCCAGCAGCCAAGATCTTTTAGATACGCAGTATTTT

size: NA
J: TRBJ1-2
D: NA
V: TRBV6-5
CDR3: CASSAPGGGNGYTF
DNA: TGTGCCAGCAGCGCCCCGGGAGGGGGTAATGGCTACACCTTC

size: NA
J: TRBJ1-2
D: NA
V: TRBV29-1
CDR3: CSGTENYGYTF
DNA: TGCAGCGGAACAGAGAACTATGGCTACACCTTC

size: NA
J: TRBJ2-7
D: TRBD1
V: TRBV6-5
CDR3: CASSLGQARQQYF
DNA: TGTGCCAGCAGCCTCGGACAGGCGAGGCAGCAGTACTTC

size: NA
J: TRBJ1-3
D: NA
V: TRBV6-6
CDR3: CASLPTDSGNTIYF
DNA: TGTGCCAGCCTCCCGACAGACTCTGGAAACACCATATATTTT

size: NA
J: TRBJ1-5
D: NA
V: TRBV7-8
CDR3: CASSLGEGQPQHF
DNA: TGTGCCAGCAGCTTAGGGGAGGGACAGCCCCAGCATTTT

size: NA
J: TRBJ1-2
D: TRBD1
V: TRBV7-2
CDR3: CASSLAGGENYGYTF
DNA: TGTGCCAGCAGCTTAGCAGGGGGCGAGAACTATGGCTACACCTTC

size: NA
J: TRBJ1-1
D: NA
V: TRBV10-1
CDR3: CASSESDRLGTEAFF
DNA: TGCGCCAGCAGTGAGTCCGACAGGTTGGGCACTGAAGCTTTCTTT

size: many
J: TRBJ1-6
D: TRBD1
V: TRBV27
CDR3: CASLRQGRNSPLHF
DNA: TGTGCCAGCTTACGACAGGGTCGTAATTCACCCCTCCACTTT

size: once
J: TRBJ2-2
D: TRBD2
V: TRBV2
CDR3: CASNLAGAITNTGELFF
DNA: TGTGCCAGCAACCTAGCGGGAGCAATAACGAACACCGGGGAGCTGTTTTTT

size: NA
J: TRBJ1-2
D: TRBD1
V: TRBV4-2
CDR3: CASSQDGTGTYGYTF
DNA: TGTGCCAGCAGCCAAGACGGGACAGGGACCTATGGCTACACCTTC

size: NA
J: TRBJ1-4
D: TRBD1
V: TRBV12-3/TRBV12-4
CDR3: CASQVTGGEKLFF
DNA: TGTGCCAGCCAGGTCACAGGGGGGGAAAAACTGTTTTTT

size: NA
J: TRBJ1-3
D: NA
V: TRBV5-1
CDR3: CASSLNRTSGNTIYF
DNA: TGCGCCAGCAGCTTGAACAGGACCTCTGGAAACACCATATATTTT

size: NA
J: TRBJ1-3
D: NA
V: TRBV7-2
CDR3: CASSPHDSSSGNTIYF
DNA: TGTGCCAGCAGCCCCCACGACAGCAGCTCTGGAAACACCATATATTTT

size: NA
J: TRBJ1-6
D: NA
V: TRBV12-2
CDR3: CASRLRSMKRRERDSPLHF
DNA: TGTGCAAGTCGCTTACGTTCGATGAAGCGCAGGGAAAGAGATTCACCCCTCCACTTT

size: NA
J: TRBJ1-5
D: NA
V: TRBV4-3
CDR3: CASSQDLLPNQPQHF
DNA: TGCGCCAGCAGCCAAGACCTACTCCCCAATCAGCCCCAGCATTTT

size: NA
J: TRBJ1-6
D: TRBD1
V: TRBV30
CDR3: CAWDGQAGSPLHF
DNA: TGTGCCTGGGACGGACAGGCTGGTTCACCCCTCCACTTT

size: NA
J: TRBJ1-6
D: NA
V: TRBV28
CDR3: CATRGPGSPLHF
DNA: TGTGCCACCAGGGGTCCAGGTTCACCCCTCCACTTT

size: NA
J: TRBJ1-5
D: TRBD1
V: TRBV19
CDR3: CASTSQGARIQPQHF
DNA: TGTGCCAGTACCTCACAGGGGGCTAGAATTCAGCCCCAGCATTTT

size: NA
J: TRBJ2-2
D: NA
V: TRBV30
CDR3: CAWKGGRQTGELFF
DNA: TGTGCCTGGAAGGGGGGGCGACAAACCGGGGAGCTGTTTTTT

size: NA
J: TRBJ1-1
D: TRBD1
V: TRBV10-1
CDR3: CASSGDRWLKRAFF
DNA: TGCGCCAGCAGCGGGGACAGGTGGCTGAAGAGGGCTTTCTTT

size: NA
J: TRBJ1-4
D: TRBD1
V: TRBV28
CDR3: CASSSPGGDNEKLFF
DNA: TGTGCCAGCAGTTCTCCAGGGGGCGATAATGAAAAACTGTTTTTT

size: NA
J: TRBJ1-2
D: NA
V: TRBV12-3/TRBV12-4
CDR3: CASSLNRSYGYTF
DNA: TGTGCCAGCAGTTTGAACAGGTCCTATGGCTACACCTTC

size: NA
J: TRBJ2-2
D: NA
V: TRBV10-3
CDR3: CAITPELNTGELFF
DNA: TGTGCCATCACCCCAGAATTGAACACCGGGGAGCTGTTTTTT

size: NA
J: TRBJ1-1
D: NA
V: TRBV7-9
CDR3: CASSLQGSRIAEAFF
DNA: TGTGCCAGCAGCCTGCAGGGGAGCCGAATCGCTGAAGCTTTCTTT

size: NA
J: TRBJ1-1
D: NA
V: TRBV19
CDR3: CASSFLRGEAFF
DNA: TGTGCCAGTAGCTTCTTGAGGGGGGAAGCTTTCTTT

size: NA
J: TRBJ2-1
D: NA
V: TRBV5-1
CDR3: CASSNGRVRVNYNEQFF
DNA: TGCGCCAGCAGCAACGGACGAGTCAGGGTCAACTACAATGAGCAGTTCTTC

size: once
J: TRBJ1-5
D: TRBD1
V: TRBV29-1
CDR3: CSVGGQGGQPQHF
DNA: TGCAGCGTTGGCGGACAGGGTGGTCAGCCCCAGCATTTT

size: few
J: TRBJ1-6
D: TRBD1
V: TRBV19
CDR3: CASSTTGVNSPLHF
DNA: TGTGCCAGTTCAACCACAGGGGTTAATTCACCCCTCCACTTT

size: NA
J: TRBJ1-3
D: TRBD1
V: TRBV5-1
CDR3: CASGTGGAGNTIYF
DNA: TGCGCCAGCGGTACAGGGGGCGCTGGAAACACCATATATTTT

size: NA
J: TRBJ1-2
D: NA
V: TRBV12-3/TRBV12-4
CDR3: CASSTANYGYTF
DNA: TGTGCCAGCAGCACAGCTAACTATGGCTACACCTTC

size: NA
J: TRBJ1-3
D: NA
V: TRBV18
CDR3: CASSPTVEGNTIYF
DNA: TGTGCCAGCTCACCAACAGTGGAAGGAAACACCATATATTTT

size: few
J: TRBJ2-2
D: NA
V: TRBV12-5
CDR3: CASGSNLETGELFF
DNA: TGTGCTAGTGGTTCCAACCTTGAGACCGGGGAGCTGTTTTTT

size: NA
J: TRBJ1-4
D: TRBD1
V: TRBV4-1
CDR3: CASSLNPGQLNEKLFF
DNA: TGCGCCAGCAGCTTGAACCCGGGACAGCTTAATGAAAAACTGTTTTTT

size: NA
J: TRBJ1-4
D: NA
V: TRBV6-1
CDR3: CASSEGGRTNEKLFF
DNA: TGTGCCAGCAGTGAGGGGGGGCGGACTAATGAAAAACTGTTTTTT

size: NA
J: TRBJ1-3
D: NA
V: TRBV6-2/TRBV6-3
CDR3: CASSQPVRGVGGNTIYF
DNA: TGTGCCAGCAGTCAACCGGTGCGGGGGGTAGGGGGAAACACCATATATTTT

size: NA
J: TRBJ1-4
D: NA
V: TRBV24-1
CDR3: CATSRGDEKLFF
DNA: TGTGCCACCTCAAGGGGCGATGAAAAACTGTTTTTT

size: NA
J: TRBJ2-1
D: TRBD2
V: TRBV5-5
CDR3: CASSLTSGTSADYNEQFF
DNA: TGTGCCAGCAGCTTGACGTCCGGGACTAGCGCCGATTACAATGAGCAGTTCTTC

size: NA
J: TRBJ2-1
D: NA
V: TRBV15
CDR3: CATSRDPQHNEQFF
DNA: TGTGCCACCAGCAGAGACCCACAACACAATGAGCAGTTCTTC

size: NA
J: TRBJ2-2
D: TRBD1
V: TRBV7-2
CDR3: CASSRQGNTGELFF
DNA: TGTGCCAGCAGTCGACAGGGAAACACCGGGGAGCTGTTTTTT

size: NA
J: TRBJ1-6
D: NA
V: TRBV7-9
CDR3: CASSLIRQDNSPLHF
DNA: TGTGCCAGCAGCTTAATTAGACAGGATAATTCACCCCTCCACTTT

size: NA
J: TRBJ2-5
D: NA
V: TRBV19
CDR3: CASSKLYQETQYF
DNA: TGTGCCAGTAGTAAACTATACCAAGAGACCCAGTACTTC

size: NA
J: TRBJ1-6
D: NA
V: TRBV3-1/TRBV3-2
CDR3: CASSRFNKRPLHF
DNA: TGTGCCAGCAGCCGTTTTAACAAGAGGCCCCTCCACTTT

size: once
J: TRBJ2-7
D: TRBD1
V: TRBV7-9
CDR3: CASSLALTGGVYEQYF
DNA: TGTGCCAGCAGCTTAGCCCTGACAGGGGGGGTCTACGAGCAGTACTTC

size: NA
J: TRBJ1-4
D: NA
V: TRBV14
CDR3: CASSPRMEGMEEKLFF
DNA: TGTGCCAGCAGCCCCCGAATGGAGGGGATGGAGGAAAAACTGTTTTTT

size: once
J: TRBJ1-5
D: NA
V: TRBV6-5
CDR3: CASSYSGGLGQPQHF
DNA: TGTGCCAGCAGTTACTCGGGGGGGCTGGGGCAGCCCCAGCATTTT

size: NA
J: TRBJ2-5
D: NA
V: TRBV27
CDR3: CASSLKRPFGTETQYF
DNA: TGTGCCAGCAGTTTAAAACGTCCCTTTGGCACGGAGACCCAGTACTTC

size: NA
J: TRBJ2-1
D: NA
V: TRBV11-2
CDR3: CASSLTSVYNEQFF
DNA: TGTGCCAGCAGCTTAACCTCAGTATACAATGAGCAGTTCTTC

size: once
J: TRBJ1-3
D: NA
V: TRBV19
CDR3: CASWRIDTIYF
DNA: TGTGCCAGTTGGAGAATTGACACCATATATTTT